This is a list of T cell receptor beta chains from one sample in a study of lymphopenia after photon versus proton radiotherapy. Profiling relied on immunoSEQ multiplex PCR, and the TCRdb table lists in-frame clones only, not all of them. The sample lists around 17,000 clones; more than 65% were seen once. The sample was peripheral blood, taken from a patient treated with proton-based radiotherapy. These receptors came from a man aged 65 to 85 with pancreatic cancer. Both conserved end residues are trimmed from each CDR3. A clone size is listed for some rows: how often the clone was seen (once, few, many), or a class if it is expanded.

abundance	v_gene	j_gene	CDR3aa
-	TRBV5-1	TRBJ1-6	ASSLAPDRGDSPLH
-	TRBV6-6	TRBJ2-3	ASRDRRSRFDTQY
few	TRBV15	TRBJ2-1	ATSRVVSTGGYNEQF
few	TRBV7-2	TRBJ2-3	ASSYSGGASDTQY
-	TRBV9	TRBJ2-7	ASSVDASGIYEQY
-	TRBV15	TRBJ1-1	ATSRDGSTGGWTEAF
-	TRBV18	TRBJ2-7	ASSPRQDAPYEQY
-	TRBV30	TRBJ2-7	AWTRGGTYEQY
-	TRBV7-2	TRBJ2-7	ASSLTARNHYEQY
-	TRBV27	TRBJ2-1	ASSSQGRVKLSEQF
few	TRBV2	TRBJ1-1	ASNVRPNTEAF
-	TRBV25-1	TRBJ2-7	ASSDRDTDGTYEQY
-	TRBV5-5	TRBJ2-5	ASSRGNRETQY
-	TRBV19	TRBJ1-3	ASSRMISGNTIY
-	TRBV2	TRBJ1-2	ASSEARYGYT
-	TRBV19	TRBJ2-6	ASSFQTGGSSGANVLT
-	TRBV10-3	TRBJ2-5	ATGDRAGETQY
-	TRBV7-3	TRBJ1-2	ASSLDGEYGYT
-	TRBV10-2	TRBJ1-1	ASSESRFQNTEAF
-	TRBV5-8	TRBJ1-2	ASSLVSQNNYGYT
-	TRBV19	TRBJ2-7	AISNPPTYEQY
-	TRBV6-6	TRBJ1-6	ASSYIATVYNSPLH
-	TRBV29-1	TRBJ2-7	SVASRVLDEQY
-	TRBV5-6	TRBJ1-4	ASSLRQGGEKLF
-	TRBV19	TRBJ1-5	ASRGAGENQPQH
-	TRBV11-2	TRBJ2-5	ASSFSPGQKETQY
-	TRBV6-5	TRBJ2-2	ASSKPITGELF
-	TRBV7-3	TRBJ2-3	ASSLGLRRGIDTQY
-	TRBV30	TRBJ1-1	AWNPGLSNTEAF